The present T cell receptor beta chain was sequenced within a study of cytomegalovirus exposure and HLA in healthy donors. PCR used 60 Vbeta primers and 13 Jbeta primers. Here immunoSEQ multiplex PCR was the method, and the copy in TCRdb shows in-frame clones only, minus some. The sample includes approximately 100,000 clones, roughly four fifths seen only once; the top ten take 1.6%. After removal of 5 bases from V and 10 bases from J, the junction contained 13 bases not matched to a gene. This CDR3 is 15 amino acids long. From germline, CDR1 is SGHRS and CDR2 YFSETQ. Samples came from healthy bone marrow donors.

The sequence derives from a man aged 45-65 years in good health and CMV-seronegative. The rearrangement uses TRBV5-1 and TRBJ1-4; 8 bases are shared with TRBD1. The specimen sequenced was PBMCs. For the CDR3, the DNA is TGCGCCAGCAGAAACGCCCCGGACAGGGTAGGAAAACTGTTTTTT. Amino acids: CASRNAPDRVGKLFF.